This record concerns one T cell receptor beta chain sequence. The CDR3 spans 14 residues. Germline V gene data show CDR1 as SNHLY and CDR2 as FYNNEI. Trimming cost V 3 bases and J 5 bases; bases outside gene matches: 2. This entry belongs to a study of blood T cell repertoires in COVID-19. Study background: Samples taken during acute and convalescent COVID-19 were collected in the United States, Italy and Spain.

As originally analysed: Amplification from reference gene primers served as the basis for estimated nucleated cell counts. Clones were read by immunoSEQ multiplex PCR, and TCRdb kept only the in-frame ones, dropping some. The V and J calls and the clone size are those of that table, but D and trimming were determined from the DNA. This table holds some 40,000 clones, around 80% found once. The V gene is TRBV2, the J gene TRBJ2-1, with 9 bases lining up with TRBD2. Specimen: peripheral blood. The source is a man of 80 years or more with active or convalescent COVID-19. DNA of the CDR3: TGTGCCAGCAGTGAGGCTAGCGGGAACAATGAGCAGTTCTTC. This codes for CASSEASGNNEQFF.